A single TCR beta chain is shown here with its context. This specimen comes from a study of human T cells and chemical hapten exposure. The germline V gene has CDR1 SGHTA and CDR2 FQGTGA. This CDR3 has 16 residues. The V and J ends lost 5 bases and 0 bases respectively, with 15 bases between them. TCRdb processed the RACE reads anew with MiXCR; each CDR3 protein has one entry. The sample comprises more than 70,000 distinct CDR3 sequences, approximately 10% of which are singletons, and 2.5% to 3% rests with the top ten. The sample's time point: healthy volunteer bleed at 2 weeks. Extraction of total RNA was performed on unfractionated whole blood.

Specimen: whole blood. This receptor was identified in a female donor in good health. Some clones in this sample may be carry-over from other donors' samples. The gene calls are TRBV7-3 and TRBJ2-3; D possibly corresponds to TRBD2 (6 bases). The CDR3, as DNA: TGTGCCAGCAGCGTCGGGGTAGCGGCTAGCACAGATACGCAGTATTTT. The encoded protein is CASSVGVAASTDTQYF.